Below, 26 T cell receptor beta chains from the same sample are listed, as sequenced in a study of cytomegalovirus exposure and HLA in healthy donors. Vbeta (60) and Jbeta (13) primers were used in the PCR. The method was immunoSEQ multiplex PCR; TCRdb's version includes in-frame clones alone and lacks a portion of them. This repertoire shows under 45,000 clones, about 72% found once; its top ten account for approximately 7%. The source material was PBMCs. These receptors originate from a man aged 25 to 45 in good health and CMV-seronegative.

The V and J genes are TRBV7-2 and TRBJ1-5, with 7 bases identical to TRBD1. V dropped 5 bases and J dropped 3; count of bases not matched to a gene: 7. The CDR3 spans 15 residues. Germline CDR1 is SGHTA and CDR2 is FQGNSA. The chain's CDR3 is CASSEGAGPNQPQHF. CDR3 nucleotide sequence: TGTGCCAGCAGCGAGGGGGCAGGCCCCAATCAGCCCCAGCATTTT.

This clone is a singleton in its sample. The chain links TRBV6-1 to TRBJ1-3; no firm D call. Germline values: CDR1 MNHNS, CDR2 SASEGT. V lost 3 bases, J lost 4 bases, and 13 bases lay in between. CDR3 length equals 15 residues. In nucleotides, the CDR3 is TGTGCCAGCAGTGAGGCCTCGGGGTCCGGAAACACCATATATTTT. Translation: CASSEASGSGNTIYF.

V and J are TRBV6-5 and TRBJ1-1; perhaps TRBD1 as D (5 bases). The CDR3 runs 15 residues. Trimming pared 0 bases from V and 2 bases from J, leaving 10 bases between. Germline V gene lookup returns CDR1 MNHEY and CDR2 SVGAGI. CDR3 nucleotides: TGTGCCAGCAGTTACTCGCTGACAGTAAACACTGAAGCTTTCTTT. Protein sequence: CASSYSLTVNTEAFF.

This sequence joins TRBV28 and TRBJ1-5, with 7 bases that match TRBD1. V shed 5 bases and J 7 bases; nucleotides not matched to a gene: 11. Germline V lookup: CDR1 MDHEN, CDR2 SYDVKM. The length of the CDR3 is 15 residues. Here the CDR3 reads CASSITGADDQPQHF. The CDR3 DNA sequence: TGTGCCAGCAGTATAACAGGGGCAGACGACCAGCCCCAGCATTTT.

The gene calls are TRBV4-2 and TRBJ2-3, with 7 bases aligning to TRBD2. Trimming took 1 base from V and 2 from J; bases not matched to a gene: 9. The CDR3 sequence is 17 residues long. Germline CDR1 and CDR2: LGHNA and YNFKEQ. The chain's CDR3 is CASSQVPGGSNTDTQYF. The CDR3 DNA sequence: TGTGCCAGCAGCCAAGTTCCCGGGGGGAGTAACACAGATACGCAGTATTTT.

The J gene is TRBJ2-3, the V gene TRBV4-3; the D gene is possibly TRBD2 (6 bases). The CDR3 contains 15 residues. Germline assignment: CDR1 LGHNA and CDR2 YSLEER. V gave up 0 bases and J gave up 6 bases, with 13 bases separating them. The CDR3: CASSQDGGRKDTQYF. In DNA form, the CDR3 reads TGCGCCAGCAGCCAAGACGGAGGGAGGAAGGATACGCAGTATTTT.

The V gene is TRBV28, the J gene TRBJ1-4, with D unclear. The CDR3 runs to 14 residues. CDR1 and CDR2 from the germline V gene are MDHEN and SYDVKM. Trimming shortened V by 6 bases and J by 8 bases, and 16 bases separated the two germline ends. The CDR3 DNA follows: TGTGCCAGCAGAACGAACCGGCGGGCCGAAAAACTGTTTTTT. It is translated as CASRTNRRAEKLFF.

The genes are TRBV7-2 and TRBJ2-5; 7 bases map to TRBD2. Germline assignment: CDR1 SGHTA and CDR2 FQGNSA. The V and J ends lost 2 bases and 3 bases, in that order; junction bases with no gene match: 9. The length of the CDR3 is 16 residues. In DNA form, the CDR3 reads TGTGCCAGCAGCTTACAAGCGGGGCCATGGGAAGAGACCCAGTACTTC. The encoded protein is CASSLQAGPWEETQYF. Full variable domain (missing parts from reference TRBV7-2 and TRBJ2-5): GAGVSQSPSNKVTEKGKDVELRCDPISGHTALYWYRQSLGQGLEFLIYFQGNSAPDKSGLPSDRFSAERTGGSVSTLTIQRTQQEDSAVYLCASSLQAGPWEETQYFGPGTRLLVL.

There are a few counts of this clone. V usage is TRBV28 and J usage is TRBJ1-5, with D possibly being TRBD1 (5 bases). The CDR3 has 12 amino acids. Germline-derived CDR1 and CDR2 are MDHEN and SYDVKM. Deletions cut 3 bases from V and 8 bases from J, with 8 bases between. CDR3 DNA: TGTGCCAGCAGTTTCGGAGGGGAGCCCCAGCATTTT. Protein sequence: CASSFGGEPQHF.

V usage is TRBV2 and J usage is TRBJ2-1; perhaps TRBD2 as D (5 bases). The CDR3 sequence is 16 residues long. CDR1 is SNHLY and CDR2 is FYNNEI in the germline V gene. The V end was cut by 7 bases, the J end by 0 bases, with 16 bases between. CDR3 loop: CASTRTPSSSYNEQFF. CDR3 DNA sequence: TGTGCCAGCACCCGGACTCCGTCAAGCTCCTACAATGAGCAGTTCTTC.

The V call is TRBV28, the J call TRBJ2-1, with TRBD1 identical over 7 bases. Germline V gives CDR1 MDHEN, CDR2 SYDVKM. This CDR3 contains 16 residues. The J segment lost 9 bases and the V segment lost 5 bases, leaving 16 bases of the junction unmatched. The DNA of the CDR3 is TGTGCCAGCAGTACCAACCGGGACAGAGGTTGGGGTGAGCAGTTCTTC. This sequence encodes CASSTNRDRGWGEQFF.

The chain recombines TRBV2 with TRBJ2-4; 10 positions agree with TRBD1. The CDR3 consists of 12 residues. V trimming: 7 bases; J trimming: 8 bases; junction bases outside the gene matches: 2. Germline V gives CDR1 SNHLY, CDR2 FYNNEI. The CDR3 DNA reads TGTGCCAGCAAGGACAGGGGGGACATTCAGTACTTC. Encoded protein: CASKDRGDIQYF.

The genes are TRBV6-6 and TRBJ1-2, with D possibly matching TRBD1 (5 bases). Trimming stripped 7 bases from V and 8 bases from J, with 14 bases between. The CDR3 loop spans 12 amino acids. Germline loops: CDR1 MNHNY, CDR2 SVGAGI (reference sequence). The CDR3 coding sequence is TGTGCCAGCACCCAGGGAGGGGTAGGCTACACCTTC. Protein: CASTQGGVGYTF.

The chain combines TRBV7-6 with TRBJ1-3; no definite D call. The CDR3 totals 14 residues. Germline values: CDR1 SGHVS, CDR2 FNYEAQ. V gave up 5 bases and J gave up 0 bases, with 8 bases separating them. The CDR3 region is CASSPLASGNTIYF. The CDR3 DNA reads TGTGCCAGCAGCCCCCTGGCCTCTGGAAACACCATATATTTT. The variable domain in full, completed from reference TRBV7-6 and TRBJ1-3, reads GAGVSQSPRYKVTKRGQDVALRCDPISGHVSLYWYRQALGQGPEFLTYFNYEAQQDKSGLPNDRFSAERPEGSISTLTIQRTEQRDSAMYRCASSPLASGNTIYFGEGSWLTVV.

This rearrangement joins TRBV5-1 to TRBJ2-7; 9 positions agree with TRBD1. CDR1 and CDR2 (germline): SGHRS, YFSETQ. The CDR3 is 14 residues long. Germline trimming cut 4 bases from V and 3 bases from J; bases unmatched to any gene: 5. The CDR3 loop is CASSGPGQGYEQYF. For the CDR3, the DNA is TGCGCCAGCAGCGGACCGGGACAGGGCTACGAGCAGTACTTC.

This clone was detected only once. In DNA, the CDR3 is TGTGCCAGCAGCTTAGGGGCCTCCTATAATTCACCCCTCCACTTT. This encodes CASSLGASYNSPLHF. This rearrangement joins TRBV7-6 to TRBJ1-6; D unresolved. This CDR3 is built from 15 residues. Trimming removed 1 base at V and 0 bases at J, with 4 bases between. CDR1 and CDR2 (germline): SGHVS, FNYEAQ.

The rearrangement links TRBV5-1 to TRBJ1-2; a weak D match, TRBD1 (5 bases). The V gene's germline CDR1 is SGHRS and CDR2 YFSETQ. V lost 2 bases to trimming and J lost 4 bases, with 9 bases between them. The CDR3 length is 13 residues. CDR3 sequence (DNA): TGCGCCAGCAGCTTTAAGGGGCTCTATGGCTACACCTTC. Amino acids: CASSFKGLYGYTF.

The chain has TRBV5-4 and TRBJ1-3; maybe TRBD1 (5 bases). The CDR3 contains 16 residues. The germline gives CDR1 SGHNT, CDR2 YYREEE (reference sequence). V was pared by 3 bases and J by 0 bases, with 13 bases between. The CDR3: CASSSGGVRSGNTIYF. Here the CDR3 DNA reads TGTGCCAGCAGCTCCGGGGGGGTACGCTCTGGAAACACCATATATTTT. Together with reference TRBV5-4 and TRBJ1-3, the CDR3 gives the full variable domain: ETGVTQSPTHLIKTRGQQVTLRCSSQSGHNTVSWYQQALGQGPQFIFQYYREEENGRGNFPPRFSGLQFPNYSSELNVNALELDDSALYLCASSSGGVRSGNTIYFGEGSWLTVV.

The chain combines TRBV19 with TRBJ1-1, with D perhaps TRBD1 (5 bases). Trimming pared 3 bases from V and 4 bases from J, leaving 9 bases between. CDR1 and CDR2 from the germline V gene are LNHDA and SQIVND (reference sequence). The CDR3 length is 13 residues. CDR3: CASSIQGGTEAFF. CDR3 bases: TGTGCCAGTAGTATCCAGGGAGGCACTGAAGCTTTCTTT.

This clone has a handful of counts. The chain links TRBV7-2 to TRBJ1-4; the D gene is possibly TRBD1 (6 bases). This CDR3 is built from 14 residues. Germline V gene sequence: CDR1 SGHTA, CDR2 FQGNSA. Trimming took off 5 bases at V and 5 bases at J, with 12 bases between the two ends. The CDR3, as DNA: TGTGCCAGCAGCCTGGACAGCTTCAATGAAAAACTGTTTTTT. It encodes CASSLDSFNEKLFF.

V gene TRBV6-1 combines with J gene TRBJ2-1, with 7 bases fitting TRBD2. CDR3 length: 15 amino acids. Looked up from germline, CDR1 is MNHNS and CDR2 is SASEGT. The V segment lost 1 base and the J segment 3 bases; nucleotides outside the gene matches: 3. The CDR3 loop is CASSEGGGSYNEQFF. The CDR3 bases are TGTGCCAGCAGTGAAGGGGGGGGAAGCTACAATGAGCAGTTCTTC.

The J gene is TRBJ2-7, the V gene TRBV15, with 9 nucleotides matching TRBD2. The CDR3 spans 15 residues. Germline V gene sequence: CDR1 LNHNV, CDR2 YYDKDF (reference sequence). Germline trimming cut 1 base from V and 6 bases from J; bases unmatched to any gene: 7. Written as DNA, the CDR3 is TGTGCCACCAGCAGAGGGGGTAGCGGGGGATCCGAGCAGTACTTC. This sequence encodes CATSRGGSGGSEQYF.

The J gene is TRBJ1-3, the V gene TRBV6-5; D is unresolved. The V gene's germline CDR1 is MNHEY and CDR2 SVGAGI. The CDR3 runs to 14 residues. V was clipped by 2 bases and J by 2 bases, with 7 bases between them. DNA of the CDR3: TGTGCCAGCAGTTACAGCGGGACTGGAAACACCATATATTTT. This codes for CASSYSGTGNTIYF.

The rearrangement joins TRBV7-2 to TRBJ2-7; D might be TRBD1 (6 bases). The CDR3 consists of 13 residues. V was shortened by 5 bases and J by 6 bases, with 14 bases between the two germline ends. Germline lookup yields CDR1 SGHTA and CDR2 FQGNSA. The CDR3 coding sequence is TGTGCCAGCAGCCCCCTTGGCAGGGGCGAGCAGTACTTC. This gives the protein CASSPLGRGEQYF.

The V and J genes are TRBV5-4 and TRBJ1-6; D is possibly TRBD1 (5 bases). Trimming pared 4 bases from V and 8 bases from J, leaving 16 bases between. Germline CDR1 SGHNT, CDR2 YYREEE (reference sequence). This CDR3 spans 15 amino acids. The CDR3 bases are TGTGCCAGCAGCCCCGCAGAGGGAGGGGATTCACCCCTCCACTTT. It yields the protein CASSPAEGGDSPLHF. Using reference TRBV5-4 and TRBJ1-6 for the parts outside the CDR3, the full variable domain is ETGVTQSPTHLIKTRGQQVTLRCSSQSGHNTVSWYQQALGQGPQFIFQYYREEENGRGNFPPRFSGLQFPNYSSELNVNALELDDSALYLCASSPAEGGDSPLHFGNGTRLTVT.

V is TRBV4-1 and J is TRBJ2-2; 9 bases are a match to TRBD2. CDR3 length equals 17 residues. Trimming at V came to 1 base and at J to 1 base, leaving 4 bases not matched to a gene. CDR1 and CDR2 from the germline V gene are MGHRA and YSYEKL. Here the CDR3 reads CASSQVLAGLNTGELFF. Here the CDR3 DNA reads TGCGCCAGCAGCCAAGTTCTAGCGGGGCTGAACACCGGGGAGCTGTTTTTT.